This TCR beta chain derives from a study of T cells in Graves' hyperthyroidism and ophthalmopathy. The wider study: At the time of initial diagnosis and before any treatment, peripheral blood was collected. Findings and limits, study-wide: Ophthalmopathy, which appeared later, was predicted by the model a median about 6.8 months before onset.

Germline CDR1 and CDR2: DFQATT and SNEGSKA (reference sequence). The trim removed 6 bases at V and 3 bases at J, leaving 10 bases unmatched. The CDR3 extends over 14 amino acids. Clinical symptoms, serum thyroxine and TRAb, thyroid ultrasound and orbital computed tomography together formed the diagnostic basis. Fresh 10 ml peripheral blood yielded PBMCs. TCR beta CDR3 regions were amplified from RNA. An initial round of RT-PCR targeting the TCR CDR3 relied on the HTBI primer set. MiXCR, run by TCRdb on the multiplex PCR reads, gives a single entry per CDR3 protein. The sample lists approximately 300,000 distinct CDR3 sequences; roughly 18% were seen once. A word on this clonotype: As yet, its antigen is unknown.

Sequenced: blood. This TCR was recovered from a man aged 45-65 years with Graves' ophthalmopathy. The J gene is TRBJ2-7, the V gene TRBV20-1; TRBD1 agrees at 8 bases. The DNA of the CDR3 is TGCAGTGCCAGCCCCGCAGGGGGCTTCTACGAGCAGTACTTC. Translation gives CSASPAGGFYEQYF.